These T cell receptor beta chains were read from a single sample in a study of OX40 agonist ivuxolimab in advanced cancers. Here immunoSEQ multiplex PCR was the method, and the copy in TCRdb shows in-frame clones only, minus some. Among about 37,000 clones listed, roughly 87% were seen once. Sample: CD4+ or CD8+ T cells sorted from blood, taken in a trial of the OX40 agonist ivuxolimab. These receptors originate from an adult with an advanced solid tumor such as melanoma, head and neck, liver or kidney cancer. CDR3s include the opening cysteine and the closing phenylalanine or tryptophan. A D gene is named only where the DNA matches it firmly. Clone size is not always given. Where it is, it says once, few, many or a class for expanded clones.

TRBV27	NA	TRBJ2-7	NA	CASSLSFTDYEQYF	TGTGCCAGCAGTTTATCGTTCACAGACTACGAGCAGTACTTC
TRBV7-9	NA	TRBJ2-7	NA	CASSPVYEQYF	TGTGCCAGCAGCCCCGTCTACGAGCAGTACTTC
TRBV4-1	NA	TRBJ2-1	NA	CASSPGVKYNEQFF	TGCGCCAGCAGCCCTGGGGTCAAATACAATGAGCAGTTCTTC
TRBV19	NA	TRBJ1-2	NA	CASSRSTGRNTF	TGTGCCAGTAGTCGGTCCACAGGGAGAAACACCTTC
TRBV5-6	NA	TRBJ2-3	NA	CASSRGVGTSTDTQYF	TGTGCCAGCAGCCGTGGGGTGGGAACTAGCACAGATACGCAGTATTTT
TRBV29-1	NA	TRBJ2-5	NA	CSVEGDGEETQYF	TGCAGCGTTGAAGGTGACGGGGAAGAGACCCAGTACTTC
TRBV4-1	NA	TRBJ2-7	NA	CASSQVVGVSYEQYF	TGCGCCAGCAGCCAAGTGGTGGGGGTCTCCTACGAGCAGTACTTC
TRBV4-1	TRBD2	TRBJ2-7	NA	CASSLRLAGTYEQYF	TGCGCCAGCAGCTTGCGACTAGCGGGGACCTACGAGCAGTACTTC
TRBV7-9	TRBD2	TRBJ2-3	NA	CASSFAGGQTDTQYF	TGTGCCAGCAGCTTTGCGGGGGGGCAAACAGATACGCAGTATTTT
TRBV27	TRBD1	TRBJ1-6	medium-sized	CASSIRGNSPLHF	TGTGCCAGCAGCATCAGGGGGAATTCACCCCTCCACTTT
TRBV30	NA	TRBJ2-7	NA	CAWSGGQTPLEQYF	TGTGCCTGGAGCGGCGGACAGACCCCGCTCGAGCAGTACTTC
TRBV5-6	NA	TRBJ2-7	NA	CASSAGSYEQYF	TGTGCCAGCAGCGCGGGGTCCTACGAGCAGTACTTC
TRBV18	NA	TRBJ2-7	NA	CASSPVGTDEQYF	TGTGCCAGCTCACCGGTAGGGACTGACGAGCAGTACTTC
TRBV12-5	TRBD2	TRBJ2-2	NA	CASGLVSSGGAPNTGELFF	TGTGCTAGTGGTTTGGTTTCTAGCGGGGGTGCGCCGAACACCGGGGAGCTGTTTTTT
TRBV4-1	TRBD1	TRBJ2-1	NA	CASSPGQGGNEQFF	TGCGCCAGCAGCCCCGGACAGGGTGGCAATGAGCAGTTCTTC
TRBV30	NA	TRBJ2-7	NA	CAWSVLRPGPAGYEQYF	TGTGCCTGGAGTGTACTCCGCCCGGGACCAGCAGGGTACGAGCAGTACTTC
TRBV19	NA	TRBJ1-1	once	CASSMEGNTEAFF	TGTGCCAGTAGTATGGAGGGGAACACTGAAGCTTTCTTT
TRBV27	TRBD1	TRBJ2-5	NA	CASSLTGTAQETQYF	TGTGCCAGCAGTTTAACCGGGACAGCTCAAGAGACCCAGTACTTC
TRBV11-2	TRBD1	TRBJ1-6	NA	CASSLTGVSSYNSPLHF	TGTGCCAGCAGCTTAACAGGGGTCAGCTCCTATAATTCACCCCTCCACTTT